A selection of T cell receptor beta chains follows, all from one sample in a study of OX40 agonist ivuxolimab in advanced cancers. Repertoires were generated with immunoSEQ multiplex PCR, while TCRdb's copy carries only in-frame clones and drops some. The sample consists of tens of thousands of clones, roughly 80% of them appearing once. Sequenced here: CD4+ or CD8+ T cells sorted from blood, sampled in a trial of the OX40 agonist ivuxolimab. All receptors come from an adult with an advanced solid tumor such as melanoma, head and neck, liver or kidney cancer. Each CDR3 is given with its conserved first and last residue.

v_call cdr3_aa
TRBV6-1 CASTSGRGNEKLFF
TRBV7-3 CASSFAWAGGREQYF
TRBV2 CASGTRLPQHF
TRBV6-1 CASSDRTGGNQPQHF
TRBV5-1 CASSLQGGYGYTF
TRBV5-6 CASSRGAGRRTNYGYTF
TRBV30 CAWSGDRSYGYTF
TRBV2 CASSEGAGGLLIEYF
TRBV4-2 CASSHPQGGEAFF
TRBV10-1 CASSSGTSGTDTQYF
TRBV30 CAWGQGMGSPLHF
TRBV27 CASSSPGLTNEKLFF
TRBV6-1 CASSAEAGGENYGYTF
TRBV5-6 CASSDWTSGVSDEQFF
TRBV28 CASSLFVSSGNTIYF
TRBV30 CAWSTSTGGLNSPLHF
TRBV28 CASSLFSYEQYF
TRBV7-9 CASSLGRLDEQFF
TRBV2 CASSGDSRRTIYF
TRBV5-5 CASSLGQLPQNIQYF
TRBV10-3 CAIKGGQSYEQYF
TRBV2 CASKRVYNEQFF
TRBV30 CAWSVRQDQPQHF
TRBV7-8 CASSSTETNTEAFF
TRBV4-2 CASSQGASGGAEDTQYF
TRBV11-2 CASSPLKGYLSSYEQYF